A single sample gave rise to the 8 T cell receptor beta chains below, sequenced in a study of blood T cell repertoires in COVID-19. Clones were sequenced by immunoSEQ multiplex PCR, and TCRdb holds only the in-frame ones, with some missing. This table holds roughly 180,000 clones, 70% to 90% found once. Sequenced material: peripheral blood. The receptors here all came from a man aged 55 to 69 with acute or convalescent COVID-19.

The chain's CDR3 is CAIRNDRGEETQYF. CDR3 nucleotides: TGTGCCATCAGAAACGACAGGGGCGAGGAGACCCAGTACTTC. V and J are TRBV10-3 and TRBJ2-5; 8 bases align to TRBD1. J lost 5 bases, V lost 6 bases, and 8 bases had no gene match. CDR1 and CDR2 (germline): ENHRY, SYGVKD. CDR3 length: 14 residues.

J is TRBJ2-1 and V is TRBV27, with 7 bases lining up with TRBD2. CDR3 length: 18 residues. The germline CDR1 and CDR2 sequences are MNHEY and SMNVEV (reference sequence). V gave up 1 base and J gave up 0 bases; unmatched junction bases: 9. The CDR3 here is CASSLYVRDYSSYNEQFF. DNA of the CDR3: TGTGCCAGCAGTTTATATGTTCGGGACTACAGCTCCTACAATGAGCAGTTCTTC.

This chain joins TRBV10-3 and TRBJ1-6, with 8 bases that match TRBD1. The germline V gene encodes CDR1 ENHRY and CDR2 SYGVKD. The V segment lost 3 bases and the J segment 9 bases; nucleotides outside the gene matches: 4. The CDR3 runs to 14 residues. CDR3 sequence reads: CAISDAGGFSPLHF. CDR3 DNA: TGTGCCATCAGTGATGCAGGGGGCTTTTCACCCCTCCACTTT.

This chain links TRBV15 with TRBJ1-1; D not resolved. Between the trimmed V and J ends, which lost 1 base and 0 bases, there was a span of 12 bases. Germline V gene data show CDR1 as LNHNV and CDR2 as YYDKDF (reference sequence). The CDR3 runs 16 residues. The CDR3 sequence is CATSRGGGRMNTEAFF. Here the CDR3 DNA reads TGTGCCACCAGCAGAGGGGGAGGGCGTATGAACACTGAAGCTTTCTTT. Full variable domain (missing parts from reference TRBV15 and TRBJ1-1): DAMVIQNPRYQVTQFGKPVTLSCSQTLNHNVMYWYQQKSSQAPKLLFHYYDKDFNNEADTPDNFQSRRPNTSFCFLDIRSPGLGDTAMYLCATSRGGGRMNTEAFFGQGTRLTVV.

The chain recombines TRBV4-1 with TRBJ2-5, with 9 nucleotides matching TRBD1. The germline V gene encodes CDR1 MGHRA and CDR2 YSYEKL. CDR3 length: 14 residues. Trimming at V came to 0 bases and at J to 5 bases, leaving 1 base not matched to a gene. As DNA, the CDR3 is TGCGCCAGCAGCCAAGAAGACAGGGGGGAGACCCAGTACTTC. It specifies CASSQEDRGETQYF.

Here the CDR3 reads CSASATSLAKNIQYF. In DNA form, the CDR3 reads TGCAGTGCTAGTGCGACTAGTTTAGCCAAAAACATTCAGTACTTC. The rearrangement links TRBV20-1 to TRBJ2-4; a weak D match, TRBD2 (6 bases). Germline CDR1 DFQATT, CDR2 SNEGSKA (reference sequence). The V gene lost 3 bases and the J gene lost 0 bases, with 12 bases spanning the gap. The CDR3 sequence is 15 residues long.

V gene TRBV7-2 combines with J gene TRBJ2-5; TRBD2 agrees at 7 bases. Per the germline V gene, CDR1 is SGHTA and CDR2 is FQGNSA. This CDR3 region has 14 residues. The ends lost 5 bases at V and 2 bases at J; junction bases unmatched: 5. CDR3 in amino acids: CASSGRGDQETQYF. The CDR3 bases are TGTGCCAGCAGCGGACGGGGGGATCAAGAGACCCAGTACTTC.

The chain links TRBV5-1 to TRBJ2-5; 12 bases map to TRBD2. CDR1 and CDR2 (germline): SGHRS, YFSETQ. CDR3 length equals 15 residues. V gave up 3 bases and J gave up 2 bases; unmatched junction bases: 2. The CDR3, as DNA: TGCGCCAGCAGCTCCGGACTAGCGGGACAAGAGACCCAGTACTTC. It encodes CASSSGLAGQETQYF.